A selection of T cell receptor beta chains follows, all from one sample in a study of T cells after posttransplantation cyclophosphamide. This table comes from immunoSEQ multiplex PCR, and its TCRdb copy is limited to in-frame clones, with some not included. The table lists roughly 4,600 clones, around 82% of them singletons, with 15% to 20% in the top ten. The starting material was PBMCs, obtained 86 days after allogeneic stem cell transplant with posttransplant cyclophosphamide. The receptors were gathered from a male patient aged 50 or older who received an allogeneic stem cell transplant from an unrelated donor, was CMV-positive, and had acute GVHD only. T cells may partly derive from the graft donor. Both conserved end residues are part of each CDR3. The order of the fields is J gene, D gene, clone size, V gene, CDR3 protein, CDR3 DNA. A D gene is named only where the DNA matches it firmly. Only part of the rows carry a size: once, few, many, or a class if the clone is expanded.

TRBJ2-3 - once TRBV18 CASSPGAADTQYF TGTGCCAGCTCACCTGGGGCCGCCGATACGCAGTATTTT
TRBJ1-2 - once TRBV7-6 CASSLPGGGVNGYTF TGTGCCAGCAGCTTACCCGGGGGGGGCGTTAATGGCTACACCTTC
TRBJ2-7 TRBD1 - TRBV6-6 CASSWDRTYEQYF TGTGCCAGCAGTTGGGACAGGACCTACGAGCAGTACTTC
TRBJ2-7 TRBD1 few TRBV7-6 CASSLDGTGHNEQYF TGTGCCAGCAGCTTAGACGGGACAGGCCATAACGAGCAGTACTTC
TRBJ2-7 - - TRBV28 CASSTQDEQYF TGTGCCAGCAGCACTCAGGACGAGCAGTACTTC
TRBJ1-6 - - TRBV30 CAWSVSGNSPLHF TGTGCCTGGAGTGTCTCAGGGAATTCACCCCTCCACTTT
TRBJ1-2 - once TRBV18 CASSPDLEFGYTF TGTGCCAGCTCACCGGATTTGGAGTTTGGCTACACCTTC
TRBJ1-1 - - TRBV7-9 CASSYDRLNTEAFF TGTGCCAGCAGCTATGACAGGTTGAACACTGAAGCTTTCTTT
TRBJ1-1 TRBD1 - TRBV28 CASRGTAEAFF TGTGCCAGCAGGGGGACAGCTGAAGCTTTCTTT
TRBJ2-1 TRBD2 - TRBV30 CAWSLAGVNEQFF TGTGCCTGGAGTCTAGCGGGGGTCAATGAGCAGTTCTTC
TRBJ2-5 - few TRBV7-2 CASSLAFPTGGEETQYF TGTGCCAGCAGCTTAGCGTTTCCCACAGGCGGGGAGGAGACCCAGTACTTC
TRBJ2-4 - few TRBV19 CASKEGSLAKNIQYF TGTGCCAGTAAGGAGGGTTCCTTAGCCAAAAACATTCAGTACTTC
TRBJ1-1 - once TRBV2 CALGEGTEAFF TGTGCCCTGGGTGAGGGCACTGAAGCTTTCTTT
TRBJ2-1 - - TRBV7-2 CASSFMGNNEQFF TGTGCCAGCAGCTTTATGGGCAACAATGAGCAGTTCTTC
TRBJ2-1 - - TRBV28 CASSPRGSGNEQFF TGTGCCAGCAGTCCCAGGGGTTCGGGCAATGAGCAGTTCTTC
TRBJ2-7 - - TRBV30 CAWSYQGGYEQYF TGTGCCTGGAGTTATCAGGGTGGCTACGAGCAGTACTTC
TRBJ2-5 - - TRBV5-1 CASKGQGFSRETQYF TGCGCCAGCAAAGGTCAGGGGTTTTCTCGGGAGACCCAGTACTTC
TRBJ2-5 TRBD1 once TRBV7-8 CASSFDTGDETQYF TGTGCCAGCAGCTTCGATACAGGGGATGAGACCCAGTACTTC
TRBJ2-6 - once TRBV7-3 CASSLSGGRAGANVLTF TGTGCCAGCAGCTTAAGCGGAGGGCGGGCAGGGGCCAACGTCCTGACTTTC
TRBJ2-1 TRBD2 - TRBV28 CASSQGLAGGPTTYNEQFF TGTGCCAGCAGCCAGGGACTAGCGGGAGGGCCGACTACATACAATGAGCAGTTCTTC
TRBJ1-6 - few TRBV7-9 CASNYRDNSPLHF TGTGCCAGCAACTACAGGGATAATTCACCCCTCCACTTT
TRBJ2-7 - - TRBV6-6 CASSYSSAGLGEQYF TGTGCCAGCAGTTACTCGTCTGCGGGGCTAGGCGAGCAGTACTTC
TRBJ2-3 - - TRBV6-5 CASSYRDTQYF TGTGCCAGCAGTTATAGAGATACGCAGTATTTT
TRBJ1-1 - - TRBV5-4 CASSGGRERAEAFF TGTGCCAGCAGCGGAGGACGGGAACGCGCTGAAGCTTTCTTT
TRBJ1-3 - - TRBV4-3 CASSQDVGHFGNTIYF TGCGCCAGCAGCCAAGATGTGGGACACTTCGGAAACACCATATATTTT
TRBJ2-7 TRBD2 - TRBV4-3 CASSRRLAEDYEQYF TGCGCCAGCAGCCGACGACTAGCGGAGGACTACGAGCAGTACTTC
TRBJ1-1 TRBD1 - TRBV5-1 CASSLQGETEAFF TGCGCCAGCAGTCTTCAGGGGGAAACTGAAGCTTTCTTT
TRBJ1-2 - once TRBV5-1 CASSDDGNYGYTF TGCGCCAGCAGCGACGACGGGAACTATGGCTACACCTTC
TRBJ2-6 TRBD2 once TRBV2 CASRGLAGGGGANVLTF TGTGCCAGCAGGGGACTAGCGGGAGGAGGTGGGGCCAACGTCCTGACTTTC
TRBJ2-1 TRBD2 - TRBV28 CASTPGLAGGLNYNEQFF TGTGCCAGCACCCCGGGACTAGCGGGGGGCCTAAATTACAATGAGCAGTTCTTC
TRBJ2-2 - - TRBV4-2 CASSQPAGGAGELFF TGTGCCAGCAGCCAACCCGCCGGAGGGGCCGGGGAGCTGTTTTTT
TRBJ1-2 - - TRBV5-1 CASSLTGSPYGYTF TGCGCCAGCAGCTTGACAGGATCCCCTTATGGCTACACCTTC